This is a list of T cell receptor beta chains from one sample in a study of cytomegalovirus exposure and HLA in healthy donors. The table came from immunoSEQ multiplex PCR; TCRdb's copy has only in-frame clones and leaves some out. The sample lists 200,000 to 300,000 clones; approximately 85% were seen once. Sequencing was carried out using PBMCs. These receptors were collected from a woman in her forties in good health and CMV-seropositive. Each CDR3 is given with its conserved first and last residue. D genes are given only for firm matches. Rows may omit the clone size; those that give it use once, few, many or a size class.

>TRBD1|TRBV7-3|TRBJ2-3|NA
CASSRGQGATDTQYF
TGTGCCAGCAGCCGGGGACAGGGAGCGACAGATACGCAGTATTTT
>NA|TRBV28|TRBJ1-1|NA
CASISPEGGYTEAFF
TGTGCCAGCATCTCACCGGAGGGGGGGTACACTGAAGCTTTCTTT
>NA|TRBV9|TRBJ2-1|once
CASSAGNSGQNEQFF
TGTGCCAGCAGCGCCGGAAATTCGGGACAAAATGAGCAGTTCTTC
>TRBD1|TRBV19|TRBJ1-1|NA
CASSITGVNTEAFF
TGTGCCAGTAGTATAACAGGGGTGAACACTGAAGCTTTCTTT
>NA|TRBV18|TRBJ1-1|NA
CASSPKLGETEAFF
TGTGCCAGCTCACCAAAATTGGGAGAAACTGAAGCTTTCTTT
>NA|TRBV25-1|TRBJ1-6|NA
CASRAGDGHNSPLHF
TGTGCCAGCAGGGCGGGGGACGGTCACAATTCACCCCTCCACTTT
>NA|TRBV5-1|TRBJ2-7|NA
CASSLGVAVSNEQYF
TGCGCCAGCAGCTTGGGGGTAGCCGTGAGTAACGAGCAGTACTTC
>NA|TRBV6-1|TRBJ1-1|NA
CASSLHAGLNTEAFF
TGTGCCAGCAGTCTACACGCGGGTTTGAACACTGAAGCTTTCTTT
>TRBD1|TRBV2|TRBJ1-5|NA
CASSAQTGVNQPQHF
TGTGCCAGCAGTGCGCAAACAGGGGTCAATCAGCCCCAGCATTTT
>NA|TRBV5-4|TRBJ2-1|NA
CASTPSTERYNEQFF
TGTGCCAGCACGCCAAGCACAGAGAGATACAATGAGCAGTTCTTC
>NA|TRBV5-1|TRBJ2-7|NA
CARIMTRIAEQYF
TGCGCCAGAATCATGACCAGGATTGCCGAGCAGTACTTC
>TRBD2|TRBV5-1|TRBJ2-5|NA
CASSLAPRAGGQETQYF
TGCGCCAGCAGCTTGGCCCCTAGGGCGGGAGGGCAAGAGACCCAGTACTTC
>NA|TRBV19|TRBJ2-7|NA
CASSTAGLDYEQYF
TGTGCCAGTAGTACCGCCGGACTTGACTACGAGCAGTACTTC
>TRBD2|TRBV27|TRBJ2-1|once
CASRTSINNEQFF
TGTGCCAGCAGGACTAGCATCAACAATGAGCAGTTCTTC
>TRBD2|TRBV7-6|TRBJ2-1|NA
CASSPQAGVNNNEQFF
TGTGCCAGCAGCCCTCAAGCGGGAGTGAACAACAATGAGCAGTTCTTC
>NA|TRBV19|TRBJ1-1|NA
CASSSAVYTEAFF
TGTGCCAGTAGTAGTGCAGTATACACTGAAGCTTTCTTT
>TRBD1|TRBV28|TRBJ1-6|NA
CASSPDRDNNSPLHF
TGTGCCAGCAGTCCGGACAGGGACAATAATTCACCCCTCCACTTT
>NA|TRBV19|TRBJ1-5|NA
CASSWRPGGYQPQHF
TGTGCCAGTAGTTGGCGGCCGGGGGGGTATCAGCCCCAGCATTTT
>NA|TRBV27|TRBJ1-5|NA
CASSRIRDIGQPQHF
TGTGCCAGCAGTCGGATCCGGGACATTGGTCAGCCCCAGCATTTT
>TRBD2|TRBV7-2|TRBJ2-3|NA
CASSLALVAGVDQYF
TGTGCCAGCAGCTTAGCGCTGGTAGCGGGAGTCGATCAGTATTTT
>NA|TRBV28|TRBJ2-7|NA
CASSYPAAGHYEQYF
TGTGCCAGCAGTTATCCCGCTGCAGGGCACTACGAGCAGTACTTC
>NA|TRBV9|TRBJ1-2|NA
CASSKDSATNGYTF
TGTGCCAGCAGCAAGGACAGCGCAACTAATGGCTACACCTTC
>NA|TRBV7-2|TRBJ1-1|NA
CASSDLRQAEAFF
TGTGCCAGCAGCGACTTAAGGCAAGCTGAAGCTTTCTTT
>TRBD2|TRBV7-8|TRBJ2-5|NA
CASWGEGQETQYF
TGTGCCAGCTGGGGGGAGGGGCAAGAGACCCAGTACTTC
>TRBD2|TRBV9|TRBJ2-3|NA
CASSPNSGTSSDTQYF
TGTGCCAGCAGCCCGAACTCCGGGACTAGTTCGGATACGCAGTATTTT
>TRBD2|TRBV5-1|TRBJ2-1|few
CASSRGGTSGSNEQFF
TGCGCCAGCAGTCGCGGAGGGACTAGCGGGAGTAATGAGCAGTTCTTC
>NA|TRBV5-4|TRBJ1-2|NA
CASSLEAGRNYGYTF
TGTGCCAGCAGCTTGGAGGCAGGTCGGAACTATGGCTACACCTTC
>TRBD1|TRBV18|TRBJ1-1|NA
CASSSGQVEAFF
TGTGCCAGCTCGTCCGGACAGGTTGAAGCTTTCTTT
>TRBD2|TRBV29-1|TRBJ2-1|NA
CSVEFGLAGREFF
TGCAGCGTTGAATTCGGACTAGCGGGAAGGGAGTTCTTC
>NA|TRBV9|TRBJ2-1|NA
CASSVESGRYNEQFF
TGTGCCAGCAGCGTTGAGAGCGGCCGCTACAATGAGCAGTTCTTC